Presented here are 14 T cell receptor beta chains from one specimen sequenced in a study of long-term antiretroviral therapy in people with HIV. They ran version v3.0 of the immunoSEQ assay at survey level. Using immunoSEQ multiplex PCR, the repertoire was profiled, and TCRdb retains in-frame clones only, with some absent. The table shows tens of thousands of clones, with over 80% occurring only once. This specimen was unsorted PBMCs, taken 1.5 years after starting antiretroviral therapy. Receptor source: a man aged 18 to 30 with HIV.

The rearrangement joins TRBV15 to TRBJ2-1; TRBD1 agrees at 7 bases. CDR1 and CDR2 from the germline V gene are LNHNV and YYDKDF (reference sequence). J was trimmed by 10 bases and V by 0 bases; bases with no gene match: 12. The CDR3 length is 16 residues. CDR3 in amino acids: CATSRDHGHRGPEQFF. DNA of the CDR3: TGTGCCACCAGCAGAGATCACGGTCACAGGGGCCCCGAGCAGTTCTTC.

The chain employs TRBV6-5 and TRBJ1-3, with 9 bases fitting TRBD1. Trimming at V came to 6 bases and at J to 0 bases, leaving 3 bases not matched to a gene. The CDR3 totals 15 residues. Germline V lookup: CDR1 MNHEY, CDR2 SVGAGI. The CDR3 DNA is TGTGCCAGCAGGCCGACAGGGGGCTCTGGAAACACCATATATTTT. This gives the protein CASRPTGGSGNTIYF.

The chain joins TRBV9 to TRBJ2-3; no clear D. This CDR3 is built from 17 residues. V was shortened by 1 base and J by 6 bases, with 21 bases between the two germline ends. The germline V gene has CDR1 SGDLS and CDR2 YYNGEE. The CDR3 DNA is TGTGCCAGCAGCGTACAAGCGTTTACCACATTTAGGGATACGCAGTATTTT. This gives the protein CASSVQAFTTFRDTQYF. Looking up the rest from reference TRBV9 and TRBJ2-3 gives the full variable domain: DSGVTQTPKHLITATGQRVTLRCSPRSGDLSVYWYQQSLDQGLQFLIQYYNGEERAKGNILERFSAQQFPDLHSELNLSSLELGDSALYFCASSVQAFTTFRDTQYFGPGTRLTVL.

This clone was recorded a few times. The genes are TRBV15 and TRBJ2-7; D is uncertain. This CDR3 region has 14 residues. CDR1 and CDR2 from the germline V gene are LNHNV and YYDKDF (reference sequence). Deletions cut 1 base from V and 3 bases from J, with 10 bases between. DNA for the CDR3: TGTGCCACCAGCAGAGGGGCGGTGGGCTACGAGCAGTACTTC. Protein sequence: CATSRGAVGYEQYF.

This sequence joins TRBV6-6 and TRBJ2-2; D is possibly TRBD1 (7 bases). Germline V gives CDR1 MNHNY, CDR2 SVGAGI (reference sequence). This CDR3 region has 16 residues. Trimming took 8 bases from V and 6 from J, leaving 22 bases between them. The CDR3 reads CASDVRQGGFAGELFF. The CDR3 DNA follows: TGTGCCAGCGACGTACGCCAGGGGGGTTTTGCCGGGGAGCTGTTTTTT.

V gene TRBV7-2 combines with J gene TRBJ1-5; the D gene is possibly TRBD1 (6 bases). The CDR3 has 16 residues. Per germline, CDR1 SGHTA and CDR2 FQGNSA. Trimming shortened V by 5 bases and J by 0 bases, and 14 bases separated the two germline ends. CDR3 coding DNA: TGTGCCAGCAGCCTACGGGGGGCCGATAGCAATCAGCCCCAGCATTTT. Translation: CASSLRGADSNQPQHF.

By share of the sample, this clone is medium-sized (0.01 to 0.1%). The V call is TRBV19, the J call TRBJ1-5; D call uncertain. The germline gives CDR1 LNHDA, CDR2 SQIVND (reference sequence). The CDR3 sequence is 14 residues long. V lost 5 bases and J lost 7, with 15 bases in between. CDR3 region: CASSQGSRRQPQHF. The CDR3, as DNA: TGTGCCAGTAGTCAAGGGAGTCGGAGGCAGCCCCAGCATTTT.

The chain combines TRBV4-1 with TRBJ2-1; 8 bases fit TRBD2. The CDR3 has 15 amino acids. CDR1 MGHRA and CDR2 YSYEKL come from the germline V gene. With V trimmed by 3 bases and J by 8 bases, 9 bases remained unmatched. The CDR3 here is CASSQGSTSDDEQFF. CDR3 in DNA: TGCGCCAGCAGCCAGGGGTCGACTAGCGACGATGAGCAGTTCTTC.

This rearrangement joins TRBV19 to TRBJ2-2; no clear D gene. Deletions cut 4 bases from V and 6 bases from J, with 12 bases between. CDR1 is LNHDA, CDR2 SQIVND, per germline (reference sequence). The CDR3 is 14 amino acids. DNA of the CDR3: TGTGCCAGTAGTAGAATGGGTTGGTCCGGGGAGCTGTTTTTT. This gives the protein CASSRMGWSGELFF.

This clone was seen just once. The rearrangement uses TRBV28 and TRBJ1-1; TRBD1 might be the D (5 bases). Germline CDR1 reads MDHEN; CDR2 reads SYDVKM. The CDR3 is 15 residues long. The V end lost 11 bases, the J end lost 1 base, and 20 bases lay between the germline ends. The CDR3 DNA sequence: TGTGCCTCCCGGGACGGAACAAGGGGGAACACTGAAGCTTTCTTT. Its translation: CASRDGTRGNTEAFF.

The V and J genes are TRBV14 and TRBJ2-3, with 10 bases aligning to TRBD1. The germline gives CDR1 SGHDN, CDR2 FVKESK. CDR3 size: 15 residues. V shed 6 bases, J shed 4 bases, and the junction held 7 bases outside the gene matches. The CDR3: CASSRGQGVPDTQYF. For the CDR3, the DNA is TGTGCCAGCAGTCGTGGACAGGGGGTACCAGATACGCAGTATTTT.

This chain connects TRBV7-9 to TRBJ1-5; 7 positions agree with TRBD1. The V gene's germline CDR1 is SEHNR and CDR2 FQNEAQ (reference sequence). V lost 4 bases and J lost 2; bases outside the gene matches: 2. The CDR3 consists of 14 residues. The chain's CDR3 is CASSSTGGNQPQHF. As DNA, the CDR3 is TGTGCCAGCAGCTCTACAGGGGGCAATCAGCCCCAGCATTTT.

V gene TRBV14 combines with J gene TRBJ2-1, with D possibly being TRBD2 (5 bases). With 1 base removed from V and 8 bases from J, the gap between germline ends came to 15 bases. This CDR3 has 15 amino acids. Germline lookup yields CDR1 SGHDN and CDR2 FVKESK. The CDR3 DNA reads as TGTGCCAGCAGCCAAGGGCCTAGCAATCTCGATGAGCAGTTCTTC. As protein: CASSQGPSNLDEQFF.

The chain couples TRBV6-5 to TRBJ2-3; a weak D match, TRBD1 (5 bases). The germline CDR1 and CDR2 sequences are MNHEY and SVGAGI. The CDR3 extends over 15 amino acids. V lost 3 bases and J lost 4, with 14 bases in between. Here the CDR3 DNA reads TGTGCCAGCAGTTATTGGGCAGGGCGTTCAGATACGCAGTATTTT. It encodes CASSYWAGRSDTQYF.